This T cell receptor (beta chain) emerged from a study of CD8 T cells in Susac syndrome. About the research overall: Among sequenced Susac syndrome patients, over 5 had active disease and 8 or 9 were in remission.

The authors reverse transcribed roughly 0.5 to 1 ug RNA with random hexamers. TCR beta CDR3 was amplified by immunoSEQ multiplex PCR. This amplification extended across 54 Vbeta and 13 Jbeta segments. TCRdb re-derived calls from the immunoSEQ multiplex PCR reads in MiXCR, one entry per CDR3 protein. The table lists 75,000 to 95,000 distinct CDR3 sequences, 90% to 95% of them singletons, with 0.45% in the top ten. CD8+ and CD4+ blood T cells underwent TCR beta sequencing. Study-wide results and limits: In its TCR sequencing and HLA analysis, the study acknowledged that the number of individuals was relatively small.

For this clonotype: What it binds is not known.

CDR1 and CDR2 (germline): MNHEY, SMNVEV (reference sequence). This CDR3 is built from 16 residues. The V and J ends lost 0 bases and 2 bases respectively, with 14 bases between them. V gene TRBV27 combines with J gene TRBJ2-7; D may correspond to TRBD1 or TRBD2 (5 bases each). The sequenced sample consisted of CD8+ T cells from PBMCs. The TCR originated in a human donor with Susac syndrome. The CDR3 loop is CASSLSLGTVTYEQYF. CDR3 in DNA: TGTGCCAGCAGTTTATCGTTGGGGACGGTGACCTACGAGCAGTACTTC.